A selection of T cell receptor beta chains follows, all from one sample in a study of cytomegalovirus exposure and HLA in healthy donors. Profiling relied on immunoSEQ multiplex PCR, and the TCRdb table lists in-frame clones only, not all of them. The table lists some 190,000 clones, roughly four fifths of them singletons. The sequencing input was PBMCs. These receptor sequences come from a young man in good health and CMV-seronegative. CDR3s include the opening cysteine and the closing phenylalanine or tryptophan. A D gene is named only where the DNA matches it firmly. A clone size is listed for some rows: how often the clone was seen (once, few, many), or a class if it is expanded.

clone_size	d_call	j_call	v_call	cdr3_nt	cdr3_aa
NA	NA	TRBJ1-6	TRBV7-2	TGTGCCAGCAGCTGGGACAACTCCTATAATTCACCCCTCCACTTT	CASSWDNSYNSPLHF
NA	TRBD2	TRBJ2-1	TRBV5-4	TGTGCCAGCGGCCATACTAGCTTTGGGAGGGCCGGTATGGATGAGCAGTTCTTC	CASGHTSFGRAGMDEQFF
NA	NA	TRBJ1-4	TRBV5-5	TGTGCCAGCAGCTTGGCCGGCAGGGTCCGCACTAATGAAAAACTGTTTTTT	CASSLAGRVRTNEKLFF
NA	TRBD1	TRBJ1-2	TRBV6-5	TGTGCCAGCAGTTACTGGAAAAGGGCAGGGGGTGGCTACACCTTC	CASSYWKRAGGGYTF
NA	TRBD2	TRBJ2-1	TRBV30	TGTGCCTGGAGTTTTAGCGGGGTTACGAATGAGCAGTTCTTC	CAWSFSGVTNEQFF
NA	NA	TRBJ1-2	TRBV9	TGTGCCAGCAGCGTAGATGGACAAGCACATAACTATGGCTACACCTTC	CASSVDGQAHNYGYTF
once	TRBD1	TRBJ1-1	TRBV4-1	TGCGCCAGCATCTCAACAGGGGTGAACACTGAAGCTTTCTTT	CASISTGVNTEAFF
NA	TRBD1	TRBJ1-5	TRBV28	TGTGCCAGCAGTAGCAGACCGGGACAGGGATATCAGCCCCAGCATTTT	CASSSRPGQGYQPQHF
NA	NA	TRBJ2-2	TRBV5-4	TGTGCCAGCAGCTTTACGGGGACCGGGGAGCTGTTTTTT	CASSFTGTGELFF
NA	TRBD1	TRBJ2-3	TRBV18	TGTGCCAGCTCACAAGGACAGGGAGTGACAGATACGCAGTATTTT	CASSQGQGVTDTQYF
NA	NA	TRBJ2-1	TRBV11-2	TGTGCCAGCAGCTTCGGGTTCTTC	CASSFGFF
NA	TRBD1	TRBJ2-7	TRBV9	TGTGCCAGCAGCGTCGGGACAGGGCCCTCAACCTACGAGCAGTACTTC	CASSVGTGPSTYEQYF
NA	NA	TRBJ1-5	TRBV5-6	TGTGCCAGCAGCTTCTCCCCTAAGACAGGAAATCAGCCCCAGCATTTT	CASSFSPKTGNQPQHF
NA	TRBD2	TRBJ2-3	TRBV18	TGTGCCAGCTCACCATTAAGTGGGACTAGCGGAACTAGCACAGATACGCAGTATTTT	CASSPLSGTSGTSTDTQYF
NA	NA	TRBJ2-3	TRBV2	TGTGCCAGCAGACAGGGTTTCACAGATACGCAGTATTTT	CASRQGFTDTQYF
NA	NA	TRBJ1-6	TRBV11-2	TGTGCCAGCAGCTTATTGGGCAGAACCAATTCACCCCTCCACTTT	CASSLLGRTNSPLHF
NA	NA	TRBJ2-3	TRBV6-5	TGTGCCAGCAGTTATAGTATCGCAGGGCAGTATACGCAGTATTTT	CASSYSIAGQYTQYF
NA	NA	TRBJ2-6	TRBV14	TGTGCCAGCAGCCAAGAGGCGGGCCATCGCGTCCTGACTTTC	CASSQEAGHRVLTF
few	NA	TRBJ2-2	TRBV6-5	TGTGCCAGCAGTTACGGGGCCACGAACACCGGGGAGCTGTTTTTT	CASSYGATNTGELFF
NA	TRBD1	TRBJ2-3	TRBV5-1	TGCGCCAGCAGCTTCCGGCGGACAGGGGACAGCACAGATACGCAGTATTTT	CASSFRRTGDSTDTQYF
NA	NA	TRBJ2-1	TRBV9	TGTGCCAGCAGCGTCGAGGACAGTACCTACAATGAGCAGTTCTTC	CASSVEDSTYNEQFF
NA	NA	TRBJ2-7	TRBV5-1	TGCGCCAGCAGCTTGGAAGGGGCCCGAAAGGACGAGCAGTACTTC	CASSLEGARKDEQYF
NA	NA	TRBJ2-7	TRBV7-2	TGTGCCAGCAGCTTTCGATCTAGCGATTATTCCGAGCAGTACTTC	CASSFRSSDYSEQYF
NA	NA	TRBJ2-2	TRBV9	TGTGCCAGCAGCGTCGCGACTCTCTCCTCCCCCGGGGAGCTGTTTTTT	CASSVATLSSPGELFF
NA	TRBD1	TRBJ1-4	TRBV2	TGTGCCAGCAGTGAATGGGACAGGGGAGAAAAACTGTTTTTT	CASSEWDRGEKLFF
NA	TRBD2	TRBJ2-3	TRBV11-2	TGTGCCAGCAGCCTAGGACTAGCGGGAGTGGTAGATACGCAGTATTTT	CASSLGLAGVVDTQYF
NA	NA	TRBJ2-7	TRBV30	TGTGCCTGGAGGAGGGGGGGGACGTCGTACTTC	CAWRRGGTSYF
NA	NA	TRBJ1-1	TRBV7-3	TGTGCCAGCAGCTTAAATGGACTGCCGAACACTGAAGCTTTCTTT	CASSLNGLPNTEAFF